Included here is one TCR beta chain sequence, with context. The antigen is undetermined. The data stem from a study of T cell repertoires in cytomegalovirus infection. About the research overall: Both recently identified HLA-C-restricted and well-studied HLA-B-restricted CMV epitopes were used in the study. CMV infection plus the matching HLA type was flagged by public TCR beta signatures.

Study findings and constraints: Dominant in the ex vivo response were TCR beta clonotypes restricted by HLA-C and specific for CMV.

TCRdb analysed the reads with MiXCR anew, one entry per CDR3 protein. The data hold a few hundred thousand distinct CDR3 sequences, with around a third observed a single time. This specimen was cultured PBMCs, taken from culture after CMV antigen stimulation. The TCR originated in a human donor in good health (CMV status not recorded). Some clones in this sample may be carry-over from other donors' samples.

The CDR3 DNA sequence: TGCGCCAGCAGACTAGCGGGAGGGATGGATGAGCAGTTCTTC. It yields the protein CASRLAGGMDEQFF. This rearrangement joins TRBV5-1 to TRBJ2-1, with 13 bases aligning to TRBD2. The CDR3 totals 14 residues. With 5 bases clipped from V and 8 bases from J, the junction kept 4 bases outside the gene matches. CDR1 is SGHRS and CDR2 is YFSETQ in the germline V gene.